The 5 T cell receptor beta chains listed next were all sequenced from one sample in a study of cytomegalovirus exposure and HLA in healthy donors. PCR employed 60 Vbeta and 13 Jbeta primers. Generated by immunoSEQ multiplex PCR, the TCRdb table keeps only in-frame clones and is missing some. The data contain fewer than 200,000 clones, more than 80% of them singletons. The sample taken for sequencing was PBMCs. These receptor sequences come from a woman aged 30 to 39 in good health and CMV-seropositive.

This chain joins TRBV4-2 and TRBJ1-1; D is ambiguous. This CDR3 spans 15 amino acids. V was shortened by 4 bases and J by 1 base, with 13 bases between the two germline ends. Germline V gene data show CDR1 as LGHNA and CDR2 as YNFKEQ. CDR3 amino acids: CASSPEVPENTEAFF. CDR3 in DNA: TGTGCCAGCAGCCCCGAGGTCCCGGAGAACACTGAAGCTTTCTTT.

The rearrangement uses TRBV27 and TRBJ2-7, with TRBD1 matching over 8 bases. Per germline, CDR1 MNHEY and CDR2 SMNVEV (reference sequence). The length of the CDR3 is 13 residues. The V and J ends lost 2 bases and 7 bases, in that order; junction bases with no gene match: 4. Here the CDR3 DNA reads TGTGCCAGCAGTTTACAGGGGGCTCGGGAGCAGTACTTC. Protein sequence: CASSLQGAREQYF.

This rearrangement joins TRBV30 to TRBJ2-3, with D unresolved. V was cut by 3 bases and J by 2 bases, with 15 bases left in between. CDR3 length equals 15 residues. Looked up from germline, CDR1 is GTSNPN and CDR2 is SVGIG (reference sequence). The CDR3 reads CAWRRVISFTDTQYF. For the CDR3, the DNA is TGTGCCTGGAGACGCGTGATATCCTTCACAGATACGCAGTATTTT.

The J gene is TRBJ2-5, the V gene TRBV19, with 13 bases aligning to TRBD2. The V and J ends lost 7 bases and 2 bases, in that order; junction bases with no gene match: 1. This CDR3 contains 14 residues. Germline V lookup: CDR1 LNHDA, CDR2 SQIVND (reference sequence). The CDR3 nucleotides read TGTGCCAGTATGGGACTAGCGGGGCAAGAGACCCAGTACTTC. It yields the protein CASMGLAGQETQYF.

The rearrangement links TRBV27 to TRBJ1-2; 12 positions match TRBD1. This CDR3 comprises 14 residues. J lost 8 bases, V lost 2 bases, and 3 bases had no gene match. CDR1 is MNHEY, CDR2 SMNVEV, per germline (reference sequence). The CDR3 region is CASSLGDRGPGYTF. DNA for the CDR3: TGTGCCAGCAGTTTAGGGGACAGGGGGCCGGGCTACACCTTC.